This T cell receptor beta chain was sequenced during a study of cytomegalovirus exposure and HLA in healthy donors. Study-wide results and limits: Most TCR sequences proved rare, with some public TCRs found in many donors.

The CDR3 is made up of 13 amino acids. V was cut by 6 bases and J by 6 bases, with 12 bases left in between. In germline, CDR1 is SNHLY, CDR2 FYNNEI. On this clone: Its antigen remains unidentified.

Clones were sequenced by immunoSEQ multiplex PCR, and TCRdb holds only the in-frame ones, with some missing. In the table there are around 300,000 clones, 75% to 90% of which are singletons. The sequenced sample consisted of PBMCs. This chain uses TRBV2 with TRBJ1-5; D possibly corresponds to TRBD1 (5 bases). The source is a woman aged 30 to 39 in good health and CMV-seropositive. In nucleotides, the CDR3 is TGTGCCAGCAGGAGAGAGGGGACTCAGCCCCAGCATTTT. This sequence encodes CASRREGTQPQHF.